A single sample is the source of the 8 T cell receptor beta chains below, sequenced in a study. Using its own MiXCR run on the 5' RACE reads, TCRdb lists one record per CDR3 protein. The table shows some 1,500 distinct CDR3 sequences, with about 7.8% occurring only once. Sequenced material: central memory T cells from blood PBMCs. The sample's subset: central memory CD4+ T cells. These receptors all come from a male donor with HIV.

This clonotype was seen more than once but under ten times. The V gene is TRBV4-1, the J gene TRBJ2-1; D might be TRBD1 or TRBD2, each matching 6 bases. V lost 4 bases, J lost 5 bases, and 12 bases lay in between. This CDR3 spans 14 amino acids. Germline V gene lookup returns CDR1 MGHRA and CDR2 YSYEKL. The CDR3 region is CASSRGGRDNEQFF. The CDR3 nucleotides read TGCGCCAGCAGCCGAGGGGGGAGAGACAATGAGCAGTTCTTC.

This clonotype was seen a few times. The CDR3 reads CASSLSPLGDTQYF. The CDR3, as DNA: TGTGCCAGCAGCTTAAGTCCCCTCGGGGATACGCAGTATTTT. The chain recombines TRBV7-2 with TRBJ2-3, with D uncertain. The germline V gene encodes CDR1 SGHTA and CDR2 FQGNSA. The CDR3 spans 14 residues. Trimming shortened V by 2 bases and J by 6 bases, and 12 bases separated the two germline ends. The full variable domain, in which reference TRBV7-2 and TRBJ2-3 provide the parts outside the CDR3, is GAGVSQSPSNKVTEKGKDVELRCDPISGHTALYWYRQSLGQGLEFLIYFQGNSAPDKSGLPSDRFSAERTGGSVSTLTIQRTQQEDSAVYLCASSLSPLGDTQYFGPGTRLTVL.

This clonotype is classed as medium-sized (0.01 to 0.1%). The rearrangement joins TRBV12-3 or TRBV12-4 to TRBJ2-5; D might be TRBD1 (5 bases). Between the trimmed V and J ends, which lost 3 bases and 5 bases, there was a span of 19 bases. This CDR3 contains 16 residues. CDR3 amino acids: CASSFRQLTAGETQYF. CDR3 sequence (DNA): TGTGCCAGCAGTTTCAGACAGCTTACCGCCGGCGAGACCCAGTACTTC.

This clonotype was seen only a few times. The chain's CDR3 is CATKRESSGANVLTF. CDR3 sequence (DNA): TGTGCCACCAAAAGGGAAAGCTCTGGGGCCAACGTCCTGACTTTC. This rearrangement joins TRBV10-3 to TRBJ2-6; D ambiguous. This CDR3 is built from 15 residues. Per germline, CDR1 ENHRY and CDR2 SYGVKD. Trimming stripped 10 bases from V and 0 bases from J, with 13 bases between.

This clonotype is large (0.1 to 1%) within its sample. The chain couples TRBV4-3 to TRBJ1-1; D may be TRBD1 (6 bases). Germline values: CDR1 LGHNA, CDR2 YSLEER. Trimming shortened V by 4 bases and J by 4 bases, and 16 bases separated the two germline ends. CDR3 size: 15 residues. CDR3 coding DNA: TGCGCCAGCAGCCCAGAGGGGGGAAGGAGCACTGAAGCTTTCTTT. Translation: CASSPEGGRSTEAFF.

V is TRBV10-3 and J is TRBJ1-1, with D perhaps matching TRBD1 (5 bases). The CDR3 runs 13 residues. With 6 bases removed from V and 0 bases from J, the gap between germline ends came to 8 bases. Germline values: CDR1 ENHRY, CDR2 SYGVKD. The CDR3 sequence is CAIRDSLNTEAFF. The CDR3 DNA reads TGTGCCATCAGAGACAGCCTGAACACTGAAGCTTTCTTT.

This chain uses TRBV2 with TRBJ2-3, with unresolved D. The ends were cut back, 5 bases at V and 0 bases at J, with 9 bases in the middle. Germline V gene lookup returns CDR1 SNHLY and CDR2 FYNNEI. This CDR3 contains 14 residues. The CDR3 loop is CASSKSPSTDTQYF. The CDR3 bases are TGTGCCAGCAGTAAAAGTCCCAGCACAGATACGCAGTATTTT.

This clonotype showed up just a few times. The V call is TRBV28, the J call TRBJ1-5; D is ambiguous. Germline CDR1 MDHEN, CDR2 SYDVKM. This CDR3 has 14 residues. V dropped 8 bases and J dropped 0 bases, with 11 bases sitting between them. CDR3 protein: CASGISVSNQPQHF. CDR3 sequence (DNA): TGTGCCAGCGGGATTTCTGTTAGCAATCAGCCCCAGCATTTT. Drawing the rest from reference TRBV28 and TRBJ1-5, the complete variable domain is DVKVTQSSRYLVKRTGEKVFLECVQDMDHENMFWYRQDPGLGLRLIYFSYDVKMKEKGDIPEGYSVSREKKERFSLILESASTNQTSMYLCASGISVSNQPQHFGDGTRLSIL.